This TCR beta chain appears in the sequencing data of a study of T-cell reconstitution after alpha-beta-depleted transplantation in children. Whole-study results and caveats: At the one-year point after transplant, T-cell counts and TCRbeta diversity were found to come mostly from T cells that had been newly produced. Some patients' high day-60 TCRbeta diversity was traced to surviving recipient T cells and thymic progenitors. Several hundred rapidly expanded clones from non-depleted graft cells reportedly supplied alpha-beta T cells about two months post-transplant.

A library of TCRbeta sequences, prepared with unique molecular identifiers, was generated. TCRdb called the PCR reads again in MiXCR, with one record for every CDR3 protein. The sample lists fewer than 1 million distinct CDR3 sequences, 16% occurring once. The J segment lost 4 bases and the V segment lost 6 bases, leaving 10 bases of the junction unmatched. This CDR3 comprises 16 residues. Looked up from germline, CDR1 is MNHNS and CDR2 is SASEGT. Turning to this clonotype: Its specificity is unknown.

The TCR originated in a male patient aged 10-17 years who had a stem cell transplant for acute lymphoblastic leukemia, so the T cells may come from the graft donor. The sample in question was PBMCs, mostly from graft donor cells, obtained 360 days after TCRalphabeta/CD19-depleted stem cell transplant. The rearrangement links TRBV6-1 to TRBJ2-2; 8 nucleotides line up with TRBD2. In DNA form, the CDR3 reads TGTGCCAGCAGACCCCTAGCGGGCCTTTCCACCGGGGAGCTGTTTTTT. Protein sequence: CASRPLAGLSTGELFF.